The 29 T cell receptor beta chains in this list originate from one sample, sequenced in a study of blood T cells in healthy people across ages. A second PCR, run for roughly 7 to 12 cycles, used a sample-barcoded 5' primer plus a J-beta primer mix. Via MiXCR, TCRdb re-called the 5' RACE reads, giving one row per CDR3 protein. The table includes about 1.7 million distinct CDR3 sequences, 28% detected once. The sequencing sample was made of blood. The origin of the receptors is a woman younger than 45 in good health.

The V gene is TRBV2, the J gene TRBJ1-5; the D gene is possibly TRBD1 (6 bases). The V gene lost 5 bases and the J gene lost 0 bases, with 14 bases spanning the gap. The CDR3 has 16 amino acids. CDR1 is SNHLY, CDR2 FYNNEI, per germline. As DNA, the CDR3 is TGTGCCAGCAGTAGGGGGGGCTCTTATAGCAATCAGCCCCAGCATTTT. It codes for CASSRGGSYSNQPQHF.

This clonotype turned up a few times. The chain couples TRBV11-1 to TRBJ1-4; no reliable D call. The CDR3 spans 14 residues. Per germline, CDR1 SGHAT and CDR2 FQDESV (reference sequence). V lost 5 bases and J 7 bases, leaving 14 bases between the germline ends. CDR3 region: CASSQRTDSEKLFF. CDR3 DNA: TGTGCCAGCAGCCAAAGGACCGATTCTGAAAAACTGTTTTTT.

V and J are TRBV11-2 and TRBJ2-7; tentatively, D is TRBD1 or TRBD2 (5 bases each). V lost 5 bases to trimming and J lost 1 base, with 15 bases between them. The CDR3 runs to 15 residues. Germline V gene data show CDR1 as SGHAT and CDR2 as FQNNGV. CDR3 loop: CASSTTSGRSYEQYF. CDR3 coding DNA: TGTGCCAGCAGCACCACTTCAGGGAGATCCTACGAGCAGTACTTC.

This clonotype was counted at least ten times. The CDR3 region is CASCTSWGAGRNIQYF. CDR3 bases: TGTGCCAGCTGTACCTCATGGGGGGCAGGACGGAACATTCAGTACTTC. The J gene is TRBJ2-4, the V gene TRBV27; D is tentatively TRBD1 or TRBD2 (6 bases each). The ends were cut back, 8 bases at V and 7 bases at J, with 24 bases in the middle. Germline V gives CDR1 MNHEY, CDR2 SMNVEV (reference sequence). This CDR3 has 16 residues.

The rearrangement links TRBV27 to TRBJ2-5; D tentatively reads TRBD1 or TRBD2 (5 bases each). Germline V gene sequence: CDR1 MNHEY, CDR2 SMNVEV (reference sequence). V lost 4 bases to trimming and J lost 2 bases, with 8 bases between them. CDR3 length: 13 amino acids. CDR3 DNA: TGTGCCAGCAGTTGGGACGATCAAGAGACCCAGTACTTC. This translates into CASSWDDQETQYF.

As for this clonotype: Its ends do not fully match the called genes, so a read error is possible. V usage is TRBV9 and J usage is TRBJ2-1; D gene ambiguous. The germline gives CDR1 SGDLS, CDR2 YYNGEE. The CDR3 contains 14 residues. In DNA, the CDR3 is TGTGCCAGCAGCGCATGGAGCTCCTACAATGAGCGGTTCTTC. Translating gives CASSAWSSYNERFF.

The rearrangement links TRBV20-1 to TRBJ2-3, with 8 nucleotides matching TRBD2. V trimming: 0 bases; J trimming: 6 bases; junction bases outside the gene matches: 5. CDR1 DFQATT and CDR2 SNEGSKA come from the germline V gene (reference sequence). This CDR3 comprises 14 residues. The CDR3 spells CSARDVASGDTQYF. In nucleotides, the CDR3 is TGCAGTGCTAGAGATGTGGCTAGCGGGGATACGCAGTATTTT.

The chain employs TRBV5-1 and TRBJ2-3, with 8 nucleotides matching TRBD2. Per germline, CDR1 SGHRS and CDR2 YFSETQ. Unmatched junction bases numbered 9, after V lost 7 bases and J lost 2 bases. This CDR3 has 15 residues. The CDR3 DNA is TGCGCCAGCGGACGGATAGCGGGGTCCACAGATACGCAGTATTTT. Its translation: CASGRIAGSTDTQYF. Based on the CDR3 plus reference TRBV5-1 and TRBJ2-3, the full variable domain is KAGVTQTPRYLIKTRGQQVTLSCSPISGHRSVSWYQQTPGQGLQFLFEYFSETQRNKGNFPGRFSGRQFSNSRSEMNVSTLELGDSALYLCASGRIAGSTDTQYFGPGTRLTVL.

This clonotype was seen repeatedly, ten times or more. The chain links TRBV28 to TRBJ2-5, with 7 positions matching TRBD2. V dropped 1 base and J dropped 9; count of bases not matched to a gene: 11. The CDR3 spans 15 residues. Germline V gene data show CDR1 as MDHEN and CDR2 as SYDVKM. In nucleotides, the CDR3 is TGTGCCAGCAGTTTATACGGGGAGGGGAAAAGGGCCCAGTACTTC. It yields the protein CASSLYGEGKRAQYF.

The rearrangement links TRBV5-1 to TRBJ2-1; D gene uncertain. V gave up 3 bases and J gave up 5 bases, with 15 bases separating them. Germline V CDR1 and CDR2: SGHRS, YFSETQ. The CDR3 runs to 15 residues. The CDR3 sequence: CASSWPTATDNEQFF. As DNA, the CDR3 is TGCGCCAGCAGCTGGCCCACCGCCACCGACAATGAGCAGTTCTTC.

This clonotype was observed a handful of times. The chain couples TRBV10-2 to TRBJ1-5; weak D call: TRBD1 (5 bases). The germline V gene has CDR1 WSHSY and CDR2 SAAADI. The V end was cut by 10 bases, the J end by 4 bases, with 14 bases between. This CDR3 spans 13 amino acids. The CDR3 spells CATQFQGNQPQHF. Here the CDR3 DNA reads TGCGCCACCCAGTTTCAGGGAAATCAGCCCCAGCATTTT.

This clonotype was seen at least ten times. The chain has TRBV29-1 and TRBJ2-1, with 7 bases that match TRBD1. The junction had 8 bases not matched to a gene; V was cut back by 1 base and J by 5 bases. CDR1 and CDR2 (germline): SQVTM, ANQGSEA. This CDR3 comprises 15 residues. Written as DNA, the CDR3 is TGCAGCGTTGAAGCCTCCGGACAGGAACACAATGAGCAGTTCTTC. It specifies CSVEASGQEHNEQFF.

This clonotype was counted only a few times. The chain joins TRBV29-1 to TRBJ1-1, with TRBD1 identical over 11 bases. The germline CDR1 and CDR2 sequences are SQVTM and ANQGSEA. The CDR3 runs 14 residues. The V segment lost 7 bases and the J segment 4 bases; nucleotides outside the gene matches: 8. CDR3 DNA: TGCAGCGGTACCGGGACAGGGGGGGTCACTGAAGCTTTCTTT. Translation: CSGTGTGGVTEAFF.

This clonotype appeared many times. The chain employs TRBV5-5 and TRBJ2-7; D is ambiguous. CDR1 SGHKS and CDR2 YYEKEE come from the germline V gene (reference sequence). The CDR3 has 13 amino acids. V was pared by 3 bases and J by 4 bases, with 11 bases between. Written as DNA, the CDR3 is TGTGCCAGCAGCTCCGGGTTTTCTTACGAGCAGTACTTC. This sequence encodes CASSSGFSYEQYF.

The table lists this clonotype with a few counts. The rearrangement uses TRBV28 and TRBJ1-1, with D perhaps matching TRBD1 (5 bases). The CDR3 consists of 13 residues. Looked up from germline, CDR1 is MDHEN and CDR2 is SYDVKM. The V and J ends lost 5 bases and 4 bases respectively, with 11 bases between them. This chain's CDR3 is CASSEGSGTEAFF. CDR3 nucleotide sequence: TGTGCCAGCAGTGAGGGGTCGGGCACTGAAGCTTTCTTT.

V is TRBV6-5 and J is TRBJ2-5; 13 bases align to TRBD2. V lost 6 bases and J lost 3; bases outside the gene matches: 7. The CDR3 contains 16 residues. Germline CDR1 MNHEY, CDR2 SVGAGI. CDR3 in DNA: TGTGCCAGCAGCCCGACTAGCGGGGGGCCCAAAGAGACCCAGTACTTC. Encoded protein: CASSPTSGGPKETQYF.

V gene TRBV6-5 combines with J gene TRBJ2-1; TRBD2 matches 7 bases. V was clipped by 5 bases and J by 8 bases; unmatched bases: 9. Germline assignment: CDR1 MNHEY and CDR2 SVGAGI. The CDR3 loop spans 14 amino acids. Written as DNA, the CDR3 is TGTGCCAGCAGTCCAGGACTAGGCATCCATGAGCAGTTCTTC. This sequence encodes CASSPGLGIHEQFF.

This sequence joins TRBV25-1 and TRBJ2-3, with 7 bases matching TRBD2. Trimming cost V 2 bases and J 1 base; bases outside gene matches: 3. CDR1 and CDR2 (germline): MGHDK, SYGVNS. This CDR3 has 15 residues. The CDR3 DNA follows: TGTGCCAGCAGTGAAAGCGGGGTAGGCACAGATACGCAGTATTTT. It translates to CASSESGVGTDTQYF. Full variable domain (remainder filled in from reference TRBV25-1 and TRBJ2-3): EADIYQTPRYLVIGTGKKITLECSQTMGHDKMYWYQQDPGMELHLIHYSYGVNSTEKGDLSSESTVSRIRTEHFPLTLESARPSHTSQYLCASSESGVGTDTQYFGPGTRLTVL.

This clonotype was seen repeatedly, ten times or more. The J gene is TRBJ2-7, the V gene TRBV12-3 or TRBV12-4; D might be TRBD1 (6 bases). V was clipped by 6 bases and J by 9 bases, with 12 bases between them. CDR3 size: 11 residues. CDR3 amino acids: CASSLRGGQYF. CDR3 DNA sequence: TGTGCCAGCAGCCTCAGGGGCGGGCAGTACTTC.

This clonotype was recorded a few times. The chain employs TRBV18 and TRBJ1-6; D call uncertain. CDR1 and CDR2 from the germline V gene are KGHSH and LQKENI. V was trimmed by 6 bases and J by 6 bases, leaving 12 bases between them. This CDR3 is 14 amino acids long. The CDR3 loop reads CASSLESVNSPLHF. CDR3 DNA: TGTGCCAGCTCCCTGGAGTCAGTTAATTCACCCCTCCACTTT.

This rearrangement joins TRBV4-2 to TRBJ1-6; D remains unclear. The germline gives CDR1 LGHNA, CDR2 YNFKEQ. V shed 2 bases and J shed 10 bases, with 15 bases lying between them. The CDR3 has 15 residues. DNA of the CDR3: TGTGCCAGCAGCCAAACGGACGGCTCGGGATCACCCCTCCACTTT. It translates to CASSQTDGSGSPLHF.

As regards this clonotype: The junction differs from germline at one of its ends, possibly a read error. The chain links TRBV12-3 or TRBV12-4 to TRBJ2-1; 7 bases agree with TRBD2. The CDR3 is 15 amino acids. The DNA for the CDR3 is TGTCCCAGCAGTCTCCCAAATGGGCCCGGGGGGGAGCAGTTCTTC. Encoded protein: CPSSLPNGPGGEQFF.

This clonotype was seen repeatedly, ten times or more. The chain joins TRBV4-3 to TRBJ1-1; maybe TRBD1 (5 bases). The CDR3 covers 14 residues. The germline V gene encodes CDR1 LGHNA and CDR2 YSLEER. The ends were cut back, 0 bases at V and 7 bases at J, with 12 bases in the middle. This CDR3 is CASSQDWAGSEAFF. DNA for the CDR3: TGCGCCAGCAGCCAAGATTGGGCAGGGAGTGAAGCTTTCTTT.

This clonotype was observed a handful of times. This chain joins TRBV29-1 and TRBJ2-3, with D unclear. V was trimmed by 2 bases and J by 1 base, leaving 16 bases between them. This CDR3 spans 16 amino acids. CDR1 is SQVTM and CDR2 is ANQGSEA in the germline V gene. In nucleotides, the CDR3 is TGCAGCGTTGAATCTTCGTCATCTCTAGGCACAGATACGCAGTATTTT. Translation: CSVESSSSLGTDTQYF.

The chain links TRBV6-5 to TRBJ2-2, with TRBD1 as a possible D gene (5 bases). The length of the CDR3 is 13 residues. The V end was cut by 5 bases, the J end by 8 bases, with 12 bases between. CDR1 and CDR2 (germline): MNHEY, SVGAGI. The DNA for the CDR3 is TGTGCCAGCAGTGGTCAGGGTTCAGGGGAGCTGTTTTTT. As protein: CASSGQGSGELFF.

The chain joins TRBV28 to TRBJ1-1, with no clear D. Germline V gene lookup returns CDR1 MDHEN and CDR2 SYDVKM. V lost 2 bases and J 2 bases, leaving 9 bases between the germline ends. The CDR3 is made up of 14 amino acids. The CDR3 DNA reads as TGTGCCAGCAGTTTAGAGGTCAAAAACACTGAAGCTTTCTTT. It yields the protein CASSLEVKNTEAFF.

The CDR3 DNA is TGTGCCAGCAGCCCGTTAGGACAGGGCGTGTTTAGACCAACGGCCTACAATGAGCAGTTCTTC. Its protein is CASSPLGQGVFRPTAYNEQFF. The chain joins TRBV14 to TRBJ2-1; 8 bases fit TRBD1. J lost 2 bases, V lost 4 bases, and 22 bases had no gene match. The CDR3 is made up of 21 amino acids. Germline CDR1 SGHDN, CDR2 FVKESK.

This clonotype was observed a few times. V is TRBV6-6 and J is TRBJ1-2; D uncertain. The CDR3 totals 12 residues. Germline CDR1 and CDR2: MNHNY and SVGAGI (reference sequence). The V end lost 0 bases, the J end lost 10 bases, and 9 bases lay between the germline ends. This CDR3 reads CASSYSIGVYTF. DNA for the CDR3: TGTGCCAGCAGTTACTCTATCGGGGTCTACACCTTC.

The V and J genes are TRBV12-3 or TRBV12-4 and TRBJ2-7; D is possibly TRBD1 or TRBD2 (5 bases each). The CDR3 runs to 13 residues. Trimming pared 6 bases from V and 0 bases from J, leaving 9 bases between. CDR3 region: CASRRDHSYEQYF. Written as DNA, the CDR3 is TGTGCCAGCAGACGGGACCACTCCTACGAGCAGTACTTC.